What follows are 11 T cell receptor beta chains derived from one specimen sequenced in a study of blood T cell repertoires in COVID-19. The protocol was immunoSEQ multiplex PCR, while the TCRdb copy is restricted to in-frame clones and leaves out a portion. The profile covers more than 300,000 clones, with 87% appearing a single time and about 6.9% taken by the ten largest. The material sequenced was peripheral blood. The receptors originated from a woman between 50 and 59 years old with COVID-19, enrolled during active disease.

V is TRBV27 and J is TRBJ2-5; 15 bases agree with TRBD2. The CDR3 consists of 16 residues. Trimming at V came to 8 bases and at J to 5 bases, leaving 9 bases not matched to a gene. The germline gives CDR1 MNHEY, CDR2 SMNVEV (reference sequence). The CDR3 DNA follows: TGTGCCAGCGGAGGACTAGCGGGAGGGCCGTTTGAGACCCAGTACTTC. Protein sequence: CASGGLAGGPFETQYF.

V usage is TRBV5-5 and J usage is TRBJ2-5; D perhaps matches TRBD1 (7 bases). CDR1 and CDR2 (germline): SGHKS, YYEKEE (reference sequence). Trimming pared 5 bases from V and 4 bases from J, leaving 18 bases between. The CDR3 loop spans 15 amino acids. The CDR3 is CASRPQGGERETQYF. The CDR3 DNA reads TGTGCCAGCAGACCCCAGGGGGGAGAGAGAGAGACCCAGTACTTC. Full variable domain (missing parts from reference TRBV5-5 and TRBJ2-5): DAGVTQSPTHLIKTRGQQVTLRCSPISGHKSVSWYQQVLGQGPQFIFQYYEKEERGRGNFPDRFSARQFPNYSSELNVNALLLGDSALYLCASRPQGGERETQYFGPGTRLLVL.

V is TRBV6-4 and J is TRBJ2-3; TRBD2 agrees at 10 bases. The germline CDR1 and CDR2 sequences are MRHNA and SNTAGT. The trim removed 2 bases at V and 8 bases at J, leaving 7 bases unmatched. The CDR3 consists of 15 residues. The CDR3 nucleotides read TGTGCCAGCAGTGACGCTAGCGGGAGTCGAGGTACGCAGTATTTT. It specifies CASSDASGSRGTQYF.

This rearrangement joins TRBV11-2 to TRBJ2-5; TRBD1 might be the D (5 bases). V lost 7 bases, J lost 1 base, and 22 bases lay in between. This CDR3 region has 17 residues. Per germline, CDR1 SGHAT and CDR2 FQNNGV. The CDR3 loop is CASILGQMARTQETQYF. CDR3 nucleotides: TGTGCCAGCATCTTGGGGCAAATGGCGCGCACCCAAGAGACCCAGTACTTC. Together with reference TRBV11-2 and TRBJ2-5, the CDR3 gives the full variable domain: EAGVAQSPRYKIIEKRQSVAFWCNPISGHATLYWYQQILGQGPKLLIQFQNNGVVDDSQLPKDRFSAERLKGVDSTLKIQPAKLEDSAVYLCASILGQMARTQETQYFGPGTRLLVL.

The chain employs TRBV5-1 and TRBJ1-2; 7 nucleotides line up with TRBD1. This CDR3 has 14 residues. After removal of 3 bases from V and 5 bases from J, the junction contained 7 bases not matched to a gene. Germline values: CDR1 SGHRS, CDR2 YFSETQ. CDR3 in amino acids: CASSSPDRNYGYTF. The CDR3 coding sequence is TGCGCCAGCAGCTCACCGGACAGGAATTATGGCTACACCTTC.

This rearrangement joins TRBV30 to TRBJ2-7; tentatively, D is TRBD2 (5 bases). Per the germline V gene, CDR1 is GTSNPN and CDR2 is SVGIG (reference sequence). The CDR3 extends over 15 amino acids. The V and J ends lost 5 bases and 3 bases respectively, with 20 bases between them. This CDR3 reads CAWGDGVQTNYEQYF. The CDR3 DNA follows: TGTGCCTGGGGAGACGGGGTCCAAACAAACTACGAGCAGTACTTC.

In its sample, this clone was seen once. V and J are TRBV12-5 and TRBJ2-6, with D possibly TRBD1 on 6 matching bases. With 2 bases removed from V and 3 bases from J, the gap between germline ends came to 14 bases. CDR3 length equals 17 residues. Per germline, CDR1 LGHNT and CDR2 FRNRAP. The CDR3 sequence: CASGLRQERYGANVLTF. In DNA form, the CDR3 reads TGTGCTAGTGGTTTGCGACAGGAGCGGTATGGGGCCAACGTCCTGACTTTC.

V usage is TRBV27 and J usage is TRBJ2-7, with D possibly TRBD2 on 6 matching bases. This CDR3 has 14 residues. V was shortened by 6 bases and J by 2 bases, with 14 bases between the two germline ends. Germline-derived CDR1 and CDR2 are MNHEY and SMNVEV (reference sequence). The CDR3 loop is CASRWGGGAYEQYF. The DNA for the CDR3 is TGTGCCAGCAGATGGGGAGGAGGGGCCTACGAGCAGTACTTC.

V and J are TRBV24-1 and TRBJ2-2; no clear D gene. Germline assignment: CDR1 KGHDR and CDR2 SFDVKD. Deletions cut 4 bases from V and 5 bases from J, with 7 bases between. There are 13 residues in the CDR3. The CDR3: CATSDKSTGELFF. The CDR3 DNA is TGTGCCACCAGTGACAAGAGTACCGGGGAGCTGTTTTTT.

Only one count was recorded for this clone. This chain links TRBV6-8 with TRBJ1-1; the match to TRBD1 covers 7 bases. V was clipped by 3 bases and J by 4 bases; unmatched bases: 20. This CDR3 has 19 amino acids. CDR1 and CDR2 from the germline V gene are MNHGY and SAAAGT. The CDR3 bases are TGTGCCAGCAGTTATCGTGGTTTGGCAGGGGGTGCCAGGTGCACTGAAGCTTTCTTT. Protein: CASSYRGLAGGARCTEAFF.

Points on this clone: Mismatch with germline at one junction end may stem from a read error. The chain has TRBV7-7 and TRBJ2-3; TRBD2 matches 11 bases. The length of the CDR3 is 17 residues. Germline V CDR1 and CDR2: SSHAT, FNYEAQ (reference sequence). CDR3 protein: CASSLSLAGVRTDTQYF. DNA for the CDR3: TGTGCTAGCAGCTTATCACTAGCGGGAGTAAGGACAGATACGCAGTATTTT.